Shown below are 27 T cell receptor beta chains from a single sample sequenced in a study of T cells in Graves' hyperthyroidism and ophthalmopathy. Amplification of TCR beta CDR3 regions used RNA as the template. The HTBI primer set drove a first-round RT-PCR of the TCR CDR3. MiXCR, applied by TCRdb to the multiplex PCR reads, yields one record per CDR3 protein. This table holds approximately 600,000 distinct CDR3 sequences, around 21% found once. Sample: blood. The receptor source for this set is a man aged 30 to 39 with Graves' ophthalmopathy.

This sequence joins TRBV10-3 and TRBJ1-2; no definite D call. Germline V gene sequence: CDR1 ENHRY, CDR2 SYGVKD. Trimming removed 3 bases at V and 0 bases at J, with 8 bases between. CDR3 length: 14 residues. CDR3 in DNA: TGTGCCATCAGTGAAGCAGGAGCTAACTATGGCTACACCTTC. This translates into CAISEAGANYGYTF.

The V call is TRBV11-2, the J call TRBJ1-2; D unclear. Germline CDR1 reads SGHAT; CDR2 reads FQNNGV. The CDR3 has 13 amino acids. Trimming cost V 5 bases and J 4 bases, with 11 bases left between them. CDR3 protein: CASSAEETYGYTF. The CDR3 DNA is TGTGCCAGCAGCGCCGAGGAAACCTATGGCTACACCTTC.

This clonotype was detected many times. The rearrangement joins TRBV30 to TRBJ1-1; D is possibly TRBD1 (5 bases). V lost 2 bases, J lost 4 bases, and 14 bases lay in between. The length of the CDR3 is 14 residues. The V gene's germline CDR1 is GTSNPN and CDR2 SVGIG (reference sequence). CDR3 sequence: CAWSPGPFTTEAFF. The DNA of the CDR3 is TGTGCCTGGAGTCCGGGACCGTTTACCACTGAAGCTTTCTTT.

The rearrangement links TRBV30 to TRBJ2-1; the match to TRBD1 covers 10 bases. The ends lost 4 bases at V and 7 bases at J; junction bases unmatched: 10. CDR1 and CDR2 (germline): GTSNPN, SVGIG (reference sequence). The CDR3 length is 15 residues. The CDR3 DNA is TGTGCCTGGACTCCCGGGACAGGGGTAGGGAATGAGCAGTTCTTC. The encoded protein is CAWTPGTGVGNEQFF.

This clonotype was recorded a few times. This chain uses TRBV28 with TRBJ2-2; D is unclear. There are 15 residues in the CDR3. Between the trimmed V and J ends, which lost 5 bases and 4 bases, there was a span of 14 bases. CDR1 is MDHEN, CDR2 SYDVKM, per germline. The CDR3 DNA is TGTGCCAGCAGTCCGACGATTGATGGCACCGGGGAGCTGTTTTTT. As protein: CASSPTIDGTGELFF.

This chain joins TRBV28 and TRBJ2-7; 9 bases are shared with TRBD1. Losses at the gene ends were 4 bases for V and 5 bases for J; bases not matched to a gene: 9. The CDR3 is 15 amino acids. CDR1 and CDR2 from the germline V gene are MDHEN and SYDVKM. The CDR3 loop reads CASSSLWDRVNEQYF. In DNA, the CDR3 is TGTGCCAGCAGTTCCCTTTGGGACAGGGTTAACGAGCAGTACTTC.

This clonotype came up a few times. V usage is TRBV7-3 and J usage is TRBJ2-2, with D uncertain. The CDR3 covers 14 residues. Germline loops: CDR1 SGHTA, CDR2 FQGTGA. V gave up 2 bases and J gave up 3 bases, with 7 bases separating them. CDR3 nucleotides: TGTGCCAGCAGCTTAGCCACCTACACCGGGGAGCTGTTTTTT. Its protein product is CASSLATYTGELFF. The full variable domain, with the rest looked up from reference TRBV7-3 and TRBJ2-2, is GAGVSQTPSNKVTEKGKYVELRCDPISGHTALYWYRQSLGQGPEFLIYFQGTGAADDSGLPNDRFFAVRPEGSVSTLKIQRTERGDSAVYLCASSLATYTGELFFGEGSRLTVL.

V gene TRBV7-3 combines with J gene TRBJ2-2; D could derive from TRBD1 or TRBD2 (5 bases each). Between the trimmed V and J ends, which lost 0 bases and 1 base, there was a span of 12 bases. The CDR3 extends over 17 amino acids. CDR1 is SGHTA and CDR2 is FQGTGA in the germline V gene. The CDR3 is CASSLTFGAQNTGELFF. As DNA, the CDR3 is TGTGCCAGCAGCTTAACGTTCGGGGCGCAGAACACCGGGGAGCTGTTTTTT.

The chain employs TRBV19 and TRBJ2-5; 15 bases match TRBD2. The CDR3 runs 19 residues. Germline values: CDR1 LNHDA, CDR2 SQIVND (reference sequence). Trimming at V came to 7 bases and at J to 5 bases, leaving 17 bases not matched to a gene. CDR3 DNA sequence: TGTGCCAGTACGAAAGGACTAGCGGGAGGGCCAATGGATCCGGAGACCCAGTACTTC. Amino acid sequence: CASTKGLAGGPMDPETQYF.

The chain carries TRBV4-1 and TRBJ1-5; perhaps TRBD1 as D (5 bases). The germline V gene has CDR1 MGHRA and CDR2 YSYEKL. V was cut by 6 bases and J by 7 bases, with 25 bases left in between. This CDR3 region has 17 residues. The chain's CDR3 is CASSLVRDGSQGQPQHF. CDR3 sequence (DNA): TGCGCCAGCAGTCTCGTCAGGGACGGCTCTCAAGGCCAGCCCCAGCATTTT.

This clonotype showed up just a few times. The V call is TRBV29-1, the J call TRBJ2-6; 12 bases align to TRBD1. Trimming took 5 bases from V and 0 from J; bases not matched to a gene: 14. Germline V CDR1 and CDR2: SQVTM, ANQGSEA. This CDR3 has 20 residues. CDR3 in amino acids: CSVPAVGTGGHSSGANVLTF. CDR3 coding DNA: TGCAGCGTTCCTGCAGTTGGGACAGGGGGCCACAGCTCTGGGGCCAACGTCCTGACTTTC.

J is TRBJ1-1 and V is TRBV6-2 or TRBV6-3; no firm D call. CDR3 size: 13 residues. V lost 2 bases and J 5 bases, leaving 9 bases between the germline ends. Germline V gene sequence: CDR1 MNHEY, CDR2 SVGEGT. CDR3 in amino acids: CASSYAGWTEAFF. CDR3 bases: TGTGCCAGCAGTTACGCGGGCTGGACTGAAGCTTTCTTT.

A few counts support this clonotype. V usage is TRBV6-2 or TRBV6-3 and J usage is TRBJ2-1; weak D call: TRBD1 (6 bases). The CDR3 loop spans 12 amino acids. The germline gives CDR1 MNHEY, CDR2 SVGEGT. V was pared by 10 bases and J by 8 bases, with 15 bases between. CDR3 coding DNA: TGTGCCACCCAGGGGATGGCAGATGAGCAGTTCTTC. Translated, it gives CATQGMADEQFF.

This clonotype was counted only a few times. V usage is TRBV6-2 or TRBV6-3 and J usage is TRBJ2-1; TRBD1 matches 7 bases. The CDR3 loop spans 16 amino acids. Germline CDR1 reads MNHEY; CDR2 reads SVGEGT. The ends lost 0 bases at V and 5 bases at J; junction bases unmatched: 7. CDR3 sequence reads: CASSYSRQGGDNEQFF. For the CDR3, the DNA is TGTGCCAGCAGTTACTCGAGACAGGGTGGGGACAATGAGCAGTTCTTC.

V and J are TRBV6-5 and TRBJ2-7; no reliable D call. V lost 2 bases and J 4 bases, leaving 9 bases between the germline ends. This CDR3 is built from 13 residues. CDR1 is MNHEY, CDR2 SVGAGI, per germline. CDR3 residues: CASSYGTFYEQYF. The CDR3 DNA follows: TGTGCCAGCAGTTACGGAACCTTTTACGAGCAGTACTTC.

This clonotype was counted between two and nine times. V gene TRBV5-1 combines with J gene TRBJ2-3; 14 nucleotides match TRBD2. The CDR3 sequence is 19 residues long. V lost 0 bases and J lost 0; bases outside the gene matches: 6. Germline V gene sequence: CDR1 SGHRS, CDR2 YFSETQ. The CDR3 DNA is TGCGCCAGCAGCTTGGCCGGGACTAGCGGGAGCCATAGCACAGATACGCAGTATTTT. Its translation is CASSLAGTSGSHSTDTQYF.

The rearrangement uses TRBV29-1 and TRBJ2-5; D tentatively reads TRBD1 or TRBD2 (5 bases each). The CDR3 runs 12 residues. Trimming pared 5 bases from V and 3 bases from J, leaving 10 bases between. Germline V gene data show CDR1 as SQVTM and CDR2 as ANQGSEA. The CDR3 nucleotides are TGCAGCGTTCTAATGGGGGAAGAGACCCAGTACTTC. Translation: CSVLMGEETQYF.

The V call is TRBV6-1, the J call TRBJ2-1, with D unresolved. The length of the CDR3 is 13 residues. The V end lost 7 bases, the J end lost 4 bases, and 11 bases lay between the germline ends. CDR1 and CDR2 from the germline V gene are MNHNS and SASEGT. In DNA, the CDR3 is TGTGCCAGCAACGGAGTAGGGTACAATGAGCAGTTCTTC. Translated: CASNGVGYNEQFF.

The chain is built from TRBV6-1 and TRBJ2-2, with D possibly being TRBD1 (6 bases). CDR1 is MNHNS and CDR2 is SASEGT in the germline V gene. The V end lost 6 bases, the J end lost 5 bases, and 22 bases lay between the germline ends. CDR3 length equals 17 residues. DNA for the CDR3: TGTGCCAGCAGCTCGGGGCCGGTGACAGGTTTTACCGGGGAGCTGTTTTTT. Protein product: CASSSGPVTGFTGELFF.

This clonotype was picked up many times. The rearrangement uses TRBV2 and TRBJ1-6; possible D gene TRBD1, 5 bases. Deletions cut 6 bases from V and 8 bases from J, with 14 bases between. Germline V gives CDR1 SNHLY, CDR2 FYNNEI. CDR3 size: 14 residues. The CDR3 region has the DNA TGTGCCAGCAGCAGGGAAGGCCCCGATTCACCCCTCCACTTT. Residues: CASSREGPDSPLHF. Based on the CDR3 plus reference TRBV2 and TRBJ1-6, the full variable domain is EPEVTQTPSHQVTQMGQEVILRCVPISNHLYFYWYRQILGQKVEFLVSFYNNEISEKSEIFDDQFSVERPDGSNFTLKIRSTKLEDSAMYFCASSREGPDSPLHFGNGTRLTVT.

This clonotype has just a few counts. The chain couples TRBV30 to TRBJ2-2; perhaps TRBD2 as D (6 bases). CDR1 and CDR2 (germline): GTSNPN, SVGIG (reference sequence). The CDR3 runs to 11 residues. V lost 2 bases to trimming and J lost 13 bases, with 11 bases between them. DNA of the CDR3: TGTGCCTGGAGTCCGGGGACTTGGCTGTTTTTT. This sequence encodes CAWSPGTWLFF. Looking up the rest from reference TRBV30 and TRBJ2-2 gives the full variable domain: SQTIHQWPATLVQPVGSPLSLECTVEGTSNPNLYWYRQAAGRGLQLLFYSVGIGQISSEVPQNLSASRPQDRQFILSSKKLLLSDSGFYLCAWSPGTWLFFGEGSRLTVL.

There are a few counts of this clonotype. The chain combines TRBV29-1 with TRBJ1-2, with D perhaps TRBD1 (5 bases). V was cut by 6 bases and J by 5 bases, with 22 bases left in between. CDR1 is SQVTM, CDR2 ANQGSEA, per germline. The CDR3 has 15 residues. The CDR3 here is CSVPDSFTHSYGYTF. The CDR3 bases are TGCAGCGTCCCTGACAGCTTCACCCACTCTTATGGCTACACCTTC.

There are a few counts of this clonotype. The CDR3 DNA follows: TGTGCCATCAGCGCCGGGACAGCTAATCAGCCCCAGCATTTT. Residues: CAISAGTANQPQHF. The J gene is TRBJ1-5, the V gene TRBV10-3; 7 bases are shared with TRBD1. Germline-derived CDR1 and CDR2 are ENHRY and SYGVKD. V lost 6 bases to trimming and J lost 4 bases; unmatched junction nucleotides: 6. The CDR3 extends over 14 amino acids.

This clonotype came up a few times. The chain employs TRBV28 and TRBJ2-3; TRBD2 agrees at 10 bases. The germline V gene has CDR1 MDHEN and CDR2 SYDVKM. The CDR3 covers 15 residues. Trimming at V came to 11 bases and at J to 0 bases, leaving 8 bases not matched to a gene. This CDR3 is CASSTSGLSTDTQYF. Here the CDR3 DNA reads TGTGCCTCATCGACTAGCGGGCTTAGCACAGATACGCAGTATTTT.

The gene calls are TRBV7-9 and TRBJ2-1; D tentatively reads TRBD1 or TRBD2 (6 bases each). Germline V gene data show CDR1 as SEHNR and CDR2 as FQNEAQ (reference sequence). V was pared by 5 bases and J by 5 bases, with 28 bases between. This CDR3 is 19 amino acids long. CDR3 loop: CASSPWGALAQGGNNEQFF. The CDR3 DNA reads as TGTGCCAGCAGCCCATGGGGGGCACTAGCCCAAGGAGGTAACAATGAGCAGTTCTTC.

This chain joins TRBV7-6 and TRBJ1-3; D gene uncertain. V lost 3 bases and J 2 bases, leaving 11 bases between the germline ends. Germline CDR1 is SGHVS and CDR2 is FNYEAQ. CDR3 size: 15 residues. CDR3 nucleotide sequence: TGTGCCAGCAGCTTCCCCGGGGTGGCTGGAAACACCATATATTTT. Its protein product is CASSFPGVAGNTIYF.

This rearrangement joins TRBV7-9 to TRBJ2-2, with D perhaps TRBD1 or TRBD2 (5 bases each). Germline CDR1 SEHNR, CDR2 FQNEAQ (reference sequence). V lost 3 bases and J 6 bases, leaving 11 bases between the germline ends. The CDR3 runs 14 residues. DNA of the CDR3: TGTGCCAGCAGCTTCCCTCGGGACCCCGGGGAGCTGTTTTTT. Encoded protein: CASSFPRDPGELFF.